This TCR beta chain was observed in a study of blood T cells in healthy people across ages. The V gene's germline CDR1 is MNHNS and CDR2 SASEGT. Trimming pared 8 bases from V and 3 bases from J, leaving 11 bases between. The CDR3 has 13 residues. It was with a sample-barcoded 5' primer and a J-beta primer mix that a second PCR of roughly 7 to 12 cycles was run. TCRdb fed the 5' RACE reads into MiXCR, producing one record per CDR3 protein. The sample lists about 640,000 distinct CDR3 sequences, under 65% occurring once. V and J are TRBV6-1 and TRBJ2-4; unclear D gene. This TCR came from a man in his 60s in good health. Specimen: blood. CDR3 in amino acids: CASDGPGKNIQYF. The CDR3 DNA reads TGTGCCAGCGACGGCCCGGGCAAAAACATTCAGTACTTC.